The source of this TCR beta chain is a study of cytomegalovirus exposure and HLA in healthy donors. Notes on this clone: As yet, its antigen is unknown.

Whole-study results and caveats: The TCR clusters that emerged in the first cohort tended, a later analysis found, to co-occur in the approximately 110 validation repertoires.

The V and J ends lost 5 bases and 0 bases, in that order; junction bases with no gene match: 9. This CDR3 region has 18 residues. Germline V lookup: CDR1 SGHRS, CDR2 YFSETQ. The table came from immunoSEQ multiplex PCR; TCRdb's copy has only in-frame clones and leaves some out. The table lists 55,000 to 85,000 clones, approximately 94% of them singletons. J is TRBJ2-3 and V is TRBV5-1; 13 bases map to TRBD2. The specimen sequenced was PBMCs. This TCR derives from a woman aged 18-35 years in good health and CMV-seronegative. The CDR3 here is CASSLTLGLAGSTDTQYF. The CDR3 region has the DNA TGCGCCAGCAGTTTGACTTTGGGACTAGCGGGGAGCACAGATACGCAGTATTTT. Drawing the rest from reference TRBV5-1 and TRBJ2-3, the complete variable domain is KAGVTQTPRYLIKTRGQQVTLSCSPISGHRSVSWYQQTPGQGLQFLFEYFSETQRNKGNFPGRFSGRQFSNSRSEMNVSTLELGDSALYLCASSLTLGLAGSTDTQYFGPGTRLTVL.